Listed below are T cell receptor beta chains from one sample, sequenced in a study of T cell repertoires in cytomegalovirus infection. TCRdb passed the reads through MiXCR, listing each CDR3 protein once. The sample has 250,000 to 300,000 distinct CDR3 sequences, around 9% seen once. The sample consisted of PBMCs. The source of these receptors is a human donor in good health (CMV status not recorded). Some clones in this sample may be carry-over from other donors' samples. The CDR3 runs from the conserved cysteine through the conserved F or W. Fields, in order: D gene, J gene, clone size, V gene, CDR3 protein, CDR3 DNA. A D gene is named only where the DNA matches it firmly. Some rows have no size entry. The others give once, few or many, or a class for an expanded clone.

- | TRBJ2-3 | many | TRBV7-2 | CASSLFSTDTQYF | TGTGCCAGCAGCTTATTTTCGACAGATACGCAGTATTTT
- | TRBJ2-1 | few | TRBV6-5 | CASSYSGGGVYNEQFF | TGTGCCAGCAGTTACTCGGGAGGGGGAGTTTACAATGAGCAGTTCTTC
TRBD2 | TRBJ2-5 | many | TRBV19 | CASRSQKRGAGETQYF | TGTGCCAGTAGATCCCAGAAGCGGGGGGCGGGGGAGACCCAGTACTTC
- | TRBJ1-1 | many | TRBV6-2/TRBV6-3 | CASSYSWGTEAFF | TGTGCCAGCAGTTACTCCTGGGGAACTGAAGCTTTCTTT
- | TRBJ1-5 | many | TRBV7-9 | CASGPGNQPQHF | TGTGCCAGCGGTCCTGGCAATCAGCCCCAGCATTTT
- | TRBJ2-5 | many | TRBV7-8 | CASSMGRQETQYF | TGTGCCAGCAGCATGGGACGACAAGAGACCCAGTACTTC
- | TRBJ1-1 | many | TRBV7-2 | CASSILVGTEAFF | TGTGCCAGCAGCATCCTGGTAGGGACTGAAGCTTTCTTT
- | TRBJ2-7 | - | TRBV20-1 | CSARVVNEQYF | TGCAGTGCTAGAGTAGTAAACGAGCAGTACTTC
TRBD1 | TRBJ2-5 | many | TRBV11-2 | CASSQGVRETQYF | TGTGCCAGCAGCCAGGGGGTGAGGGAGACCCAGTACTTC
TRBD1 | TRBJ1-4 | few | TRBV28 | CASSSSGGTSEKLFF | TGTGCCAGCAGTTCATCAGGGGGCACGAGTGAAAAACTGTTTTTT
- | TRBJ2-5 | many | TRBV27 | CASRIPGTETQYF | TGTGCCAGCCGAATTCCCGGGACAGAGACCCAGTACTTC
- | TRBJ2-1 | many | TRBV11-2 | CASSLRGDSYNEQFF | TGTGCCAGCAGCCTCAGGGGGGACTCCTACAATGAGCAGTTCTTC
- | TRBJ2-7 | - | TRBV28 | CASSSRGRRLTYEQYF | TGTGCCAGCAGCAGCCGGGGCCGCCGACTTACCTACGAGCAGTACTTC
TRBD1 | TRBJ1-1 | - | TRBV20-1 | CSAFRTGLNTEAFF | TGCAGTGCTTTCCGGACAGGGTTGAACACTGAAGCTTTCTTT
- | TRBJ2-1 | many | TRBV28 | CASSFPKRAYSYNEQFF | TGTGCCAGCAGTTTCCCTAAGAGGGCATACTCCTACAATGAGCAGTTCTTC
- | TRBJ1-1 | few | TRBV27 | CASSWGTSTEAFF | TGTGCCAGCAGTTGGGGGACGAGTACTGAAGCTTTCTTT
- | TRBJ2-5 | few | TRBV5-4 | CASSRAPRETETQYF | TGTGCCAGCAGTCGAGCCCCACGGGAGACGGAGACCCAGTACTTC
- | TRBJ2-4 | - | TRBV28 | CASSLSAIGLAKNIQYF | TGTGCCAGCAGTTTGTCTGCTATCGGTCTAGCCAAAAACATTCAGTACTTC
- | TRBJ1-4 | - | TRBV20-1 | CSARERFGRTNEKLFF | TGCAGTGCTAGAGAGAGGTTTGGTAGGACTAATGAAAAACTGTTTTTT
- | TRBJ2-5 | few | TRBV7-9 | CASSLGAGTRETQYF | TGTGCCAGCAGCTTAGGGGCTGGCACGAGGGAGACCCAGTACTTC
- | TRBJ2-2 | many | TRBV7-2 | CASSSAGGELFF | TGTGCCAGCAGCTCTGCGGGCGGGGAGCTGTTTTTT
TRBD2 | TRBJ2-7 | many | TRBV7-2 | CASRLAVTYEQYF | TGTGCCAGCAGACTAGCGGTGACCTACGAGCAGTACTTC
- | TRBJ1-1 | many | TRBV7-2 | CASSLSSRPLQNTEAFF | TGTGCCAGCAGCTTAAGTTCGCGACCGCTTCAGAACACTGAAGCTTTCTTT
TRBD1 | TRBJ1-4 | many | TRBV10-3 | CATSPGQVNEKLFF | TGTGCCACTTCTCCGGGACAGGTTAATGAAAAACTGTTTTTT
- | TRBJ1-6 | many | TRBV7-2 | CASSLSSRGNSPLHF | TGTGCCAGCAGCTTAAGTTCCAGGGGTAATTCACCCCTCCACTTT
TRBD1 | TRBJ1-5 | many | TRBV7-9 | CASSPLGTGYSNQPQHF | TGTGCCAGCAGCCCCCTCGGGACAGGGTATTCCAATCAGCCCCAGCATTTT
- | TRBJ2-4 | few | TRBV7-9 | CASSQAGVANIQYF | TGTGCCAGCAGCCAGGCAGGGGTTGCAAACATTCAGTACTTC
- | TRBJ1-1 | few | TRBV12-3/TRBV12-4 | CASSPGVGTNTEAFF | TGTGCCAGCAGCCCTGGGGTTGGGACGAACACTGAAGCTTTCTTT
- | TRBJ1-5 | many | TRBV28 | CASRIQGVNQPQHF | TGTGCCAGCAGGATACAGGGCGTCAATCAGCCCCAGCATTTT
TRBD2 | TRBJ2-1 | few | TRBV27 | CASSSTSPGLAGIGEQFF | TGTGCCAGCAGTTCGACCTCTCCAGGACTAGCGGGAATTGGTGAGCAGTTCTTC
- | TRBJ2-4 | - | TRBV19 | CASQRLGSNIQYF | TGTGCCTCCCAGCGTTTGGGATCCAACATTCAGTACTTC
- | TRBJ1-4 | many | TRBV5-1 | CASSLGGLQRDNEKLFF | TGCGCCAGCAGCTTGGGGGGACTCCAAAGGGATAATGAAAAACTGTTTTTT
- | TRBJ2-7 | many | TRBV19 | CASSMRTNDEQYF | TGTGCCAGTAGTATGCGGACGAACGACGAGCAGTACTTC
- | TRBJ2-1 | few | TRBV28 | CASSQMDSYNEQFF | TGTGCCAGCAGTCAAATGGACTCCTACAATGAGCAGTTCTTC
TRBD1 | TRBJ2-2 | many | TRBV25-1 | CASSSRDRVNTGELFF | TGTGCCAGCAGTTCCCGGGACAGGGTAAACACCGGGGAGCTGTTTTTT